The 22 T cell receptor beta chains below were found in one sample sequenced in a study of CD8 T cells in ankylosing spondylitis. TCRdb re-analysed the 5' RACE reads in MiXCR, keeping a single row per CDR3 protein. The repertoire includes under 200,000 distinct CDR3 sequences, roughly 10% of them detected once, and over 12% sits in the top ten. Sequencing was done on a sample of blood, either unsorted or a sorted T cell fraction (not recorded which). These receptors were obtained from a female donor with ankylosing spondylitis or in good health (not recorded which).

V usage is TRBV27 and J usage is TRBJ2-3, with 8 bases identical to TRBD2. This CDR3 contains 16 residues. V trimming: 0 bases; J trimming: 0 bases; junction bases outside the gene matches: 2. Germline V lookup: CDR1 MNHEY, CDR2 SMNVEV (reference sequence). CDR3 DNA sequence: TGTGCCAGCAGTTTATCCCCTAGCGGGAGCACAGATACGCAGTATTTT. It specifies CASSLSPSGSTDTQYF.

This clonotype was counted at least ten times. The chain uses TRBV27 and TRBJ1-1, with D unresolved. This CDR3 has 14 amino acids. V gave up 3 bases and J gave up 1 base, with 9 bases separating them. Looked up from germline, CDR1 is MNHEY and CDR2 is SMNVEV (reference sequence). CDR3 in amino acids: CASSFRGGNTEAFF. The CDR3 region has the DNA TGTGCCAGCAGTTTCCGAGGTGGGAACACTGAAGCTTTCTTT.

The rearrangement joins TRBV6-4 to TRBJ2-1, with 10 nucleotides matching TRBD2. CDR3 length: 17 residues. J was trimmed by 4 bases and V by 3 bases; bases with no gene match: 9. Germline CDR1 MRHNA, CDR2 SNTAGT. The CDR3 is CASSEGASGSLYNEQFF. As DNA, the CDR3 is TGTGCCAGCAGTGAGGGGGCTAGCGGGAGCCTTTACAATGAGCAGTTCTTC.

This clonotype was counted ten times or more. The chain combines TRBV29-1 with TRBJ1-5; D is possibly TRBD1 (5 bases). The V and J ends lost 5 bases and 11 bases respectively, with 13 bases between them. CDR1 is SQVTM, CDR2 ANQGSEA, per germline. The CDR3 is 11 amino acids. The CDR3 spells CSVCGTRAQHF. The CDR3 coding sequence is TGCAGCGTTTGTGGGACCCGGGCCCAGCATTTT.

V gene TRBV6-1 combines with J gene TRBJ2-6, with D hard to call. CDR3 size: 14 residues. V shed 8 bases and J shed 0 bases, with 8 bases lying between them. Looked up from germline, CDR1 is MNHNS and CDR2 is SASEGT. The CDR3 sequence: CASGRYSGANVLTF. CDR3 DNA: TGTGCCAGCGGCCGGTACTCTGGGGCCAACGTCCTGACTTTC.

This chain connects TRBV4-3 to TRBJ2-4; 14 bases agree with TRBD2. The CDR3 has 20 amino acids. After removal of 0 bases from V and 0 bases from J, the junction contained 7 bases not matched to a gene. Germline V gene sequence: CDR1 LGHNA, CDR2 YSLEER. The CDR3 here is CASSQDRRLAGGRAKNIQYF. The CDR3 bases are TGCGCCAGCAGCCAAGATCGGAGACTAGCGGGAGGGCGAGCCAAAAACATTCAGTACTTC.

The rearrangement joins TRBV18 to TRBJ2-1, with a possible D match to TRBD1 (6 bases). The V gene lost 3 bases and the J gene lost 4 bases, with 16 bases spanning the gap. The germline gives CDR1 KGHSH, CDR2 LQKENI. This CDR3 is 16 amino acids long. The CDR3 loop reads CASSPLVGAHYNEQFF. CDR3 bases: TGTGCCAGCTCACCCCTGGTGGGGGCCCATTACAATGAGCAGTTCTTC.

This clonotype was recorded many times. The chain is built from TRBV25-1 and TRBJ2-5; D not certain. V was cut by 6 bases and J by 4 bases, with 6 bases left in between. CDR1 and CDR2 from the germline V gene are MGHDK and SYGVNS. The CDR3 is 11 amino acids. The CDR3 nucleotides are TGTGCCAGCAGGTACGGAGAGACCCAGTACTTC. Its protein product is CASRYGETQYF.

Many counts were recorded for this clonotype. The V gene is TRBV7-8, the J gene TRBJ2-2, with 12 bases lining up with TRBD1. CDR1 SGHVS and CDR2 FQNEAQ come from the germline V gene. V was pared by 4 bases and J by 4 bases, with 13 bases of the junction left unmatched. CDR3 length: 19 residues. The CDR3 DNA is TGTGCCAGCAGCTCCGGTCCACCGGGACAGGGGGCAAGCACCGGGGAGCTGTTTTTT. It translates to CASSSGPPGQGASTGELFF.

Here the CDR3 DNA reads TGTGCCTGGAGTTGGGGCGGCTACAATGAGCAGTTCTTC. It codes for CAWSWGGYNEQFF. The J gene is TRBJ2-1, the V gene TRBV30, with D perhaps TRBD1 (5 bases). The CDR3 is 13 residues long. V lost 2 bases and J 3 bases, leaving 8 bases between the germline ends. Per the germline V gene, CDR1 is GTSNPN and CDR2 is SVGIG (reference sequence).

The sample holds many counts of this clonotype. The chain employs TRBV7-9 and TRBJ2-7, with unresolved D. This CDR3 comprises 12 residues. Germline assignment: CDR1 SEHNR and CDR2 FQNEAQ (reference sequence). With 5 bases removed from V and 5 bases from J, the gap between germline ends came to 10 bases. This chain's CDR3 is CASSPGTHEQYF. The CDR3 DNA reads as TGTGCCAGCAGCCCGGGTACTCACGAGCAGTACTTC.

This clonotype was picked up a small number of times. The rearrangement links TRBV20-1 to TRBJ2-3; D is uncertain. This CDR3 region has 15 residues. Trimming removed 0 bases at V and 4 bases at J, with 14 bases between. The germline gives CDR1 DFQATT, CDR2 SNEGSKA (reference sequence). The CDR3 sequence is CSARDGRRRPDTQYF. CDR3 sequence (DNA): TGCAGTGCTAGAGATGGGCGCAGGCGTCCAGATACGCAGTATTTT.

The sample holds many counts of this clonotype. This chain uses TRBV7-9 with TRBJ2-7; D unclear. This CDR3 has 12 amino acids. CDR1 SEHNR and CDR2 FQNEAQ come from the germline V gene (reference sequence). V dropped 4 bases and J dropped 5 bases, with 9 bases sitting between them. The CDR3 reads CASSSYLNEQYF. Here the CDR3 DNA reads TGTGCCAGCAGCTCTTATCTCAACGAGCAGTACTTC.

This clonotype was counted a few times. This sequence joins TRBV10-3 and TRBJ2-3, with TRBD1 matching 8 bases. CDR1 is ENHRY and CDR2 is SYGVKD in the germline V gene. Trimming at V came to 3 bases and at J to 5 bases, leaving 13 bases not matched to a gene. This CDR3 has 17 residues. The CDR3 nucleotides read TGTGCCATCAGTGAATCTGGGATCGGCAGGGGGCTAGATACGCAGTATTTT. Amino acid sequence: CAISESGIGRGLDTQYF.

The genes are TRBV5-1 and TRBJ2-7; possibly TRBD2 for D (5 bases). Trimming removed 4 bases at V and 0 bases at J, with 17 bases between. The germline V gene has CDR1 SGHRS and CDR2 YFSETQ. The CDR3 spans 16 residues. CDR3 nucleotides: TGCGCCAGCAGCCCGACTACAACTTCGAGCTCCTACGAGCAGTACTTC. Protein product: CASSPTTTSSSYEQYF. Supplemented by reference TRBV5-1 and TRBJ2-7, the full variable domain reads KAGVTQTPRYLIKTRGQQVTLSCSPISGHRSVSWYQQTPGQGLQFLFEYFSETQRNKGNFPGRFSGRQFSNSRSEMNVSTLELGDSALYLCASSPTTTSSSYEQYFGPGTRLTVT.

The chain joins TRBV28 to TRBJ1-1; no reliable D call. The germline CDR1 and CDR2 sequences are MDHEN and SYDVKM. The ends were cut back, 5 bases at V and 0 bases at J, with 7 bases in the middle. The CDR3 is 13 amino acids. CDR3 sequence reads: CASSGRMNTEAFF. CDR3 nucleotide sequence: TGTGCCAGCAGTGGGAGGATGAACACTGAAGCTTTCTTT.

This clonotype has ten or more counts. The J gene is TRBJ1-1, the V gene TRBV12-3 or TRBV12-4, with a possible D match to TRBD1 (5 bases). With 5 bases removed from V and 4 bases from J, the gap between germline ends came to 20 bases. The CDR3 runs to 16 residues. CDR3 in DNA: TGTGCCAGCAGTCCCGGCGGTGTGGGGGTTGGCACTGAAGCTTTCTTT. Its translation: CASSPGGVGVGTEAFF.

This clonotype was counted at least ten times. This sequence joins TRBV7-2 and TRBJ2-7; D unresolved. Germline-derived CDR1 and CDR2 are SGHTA and FQGNSA. The CDR3 runs 12 residues. V gave up 3 bases and J gave up 2 bases, with 5 bases separating them. CDR3 in DNA: TGTGCCAGCAGCTTTGACACCTACGAGCAGTACTTC. Encoded protein: CASSFDTYEQYF.

The V gene is TRBV12-5, the J gene TRBJ2-1; 7 positions match TRBD2. The germline CDR1 and CDR2 sequences are LGHNT and FRNRAP. The CDR3 contains 18 residues. Losses at the gene ends were 1 base for V and 4 bases for J; bases not matched to a gene: 13. The CDR3 loop is CASGLGVDRLAEYNEQFF. For the CDR3, the DNA is TGTGCTAGTGGTTTGGGCGTCGATCGGCTAGCGGAGTACAATGAGCAGTTCTTC.

This clonotype was found a few times. The chain recombines TRBV27 with TRBJ1-2; a possible D gene is TRBD1 (6 bases). The CDR3 has 15 residues. Germline V gene data show CDR1 as MNHEY and CDR2 as SMNVEV (reference sequence). The V and J ends lost 7 bases and 7 bases respectively, with 22 bases between them. The CDR3 loop is CASIPARGAIGGYTF. The DNA for the CDR3 is TGTGCCAGCATCCCCGCACGGGGGGCGATTGGTGGCTACACCTTC.

The chain employs TRBV27 and TRBJ2-7; D possibly corresponds to TRBD2 (5 bases). V was clipped by 5 bases and J by 2 bases, with 10 bases between them. This CDR3 region has 13 residues. CDR1 MNHEY and CDR2 SMNVEV come from the germline V gene (reference sequence). The CDR3: CASSPGSTYEQYF. For the CDR3, the DNA is TGTGCCAGCAGTCCGGGAAGCACCTACGAGCAGTACTTC.

The V gene is TRBV7-9, the J gene TRBJ2-1; D ambiguous. With 4 bases removed from V and 5 bases from J, the gap between germline ends came to 9 bases. The CDR3 runs to 13 residues. Per germline, CDR1 SEHNR and CDR2 FQNEAQ (reference sequence). The CDR3 sequence: CASSSGRNNEQFF. CDR3 coding DNA: TGTGCCAGCAGCTCCGGACGCAACAATGAGCAGTTCTTC.